The 14 T cell receptor beta chains in this list originate from one sample, sequenced in a study of T cells in localized non-small cell lung cancer. Libraries were prepared by immunoSEQ multiplex PCR; TCRdb keeps only in-frame clonotypes and omits some of them. The profile shows 25,000 to 35,000 clones, about 89% of them singletons. The sample consisted of PBMCs, taken before any cancer treatment. These receptors all come from a man between 40 and 70 years old with stage II lung adenocarcinoma.

V is TRBV7-9 and J is TRBJ2-2; D not resolved. The CDR3 has 15 residues. CDR1 and CDR2 from the germline V gene are SEHNR and FQNEAQ (reference sequence). The V end was cut by 1 base, the J end by 0 bases, with 6 bases between. CDR3 bases: TGTGCCAGCAGCTTAGACCGTTCGAACACCGGGGAGCTGTTTTTT. Its translation: CASSLDRSNTGELFF. Combining the CDR3 with reference TRBV7-9 and TRBJ2-2 gives the whole variable domain DTGVSQNPRHKITKRGQNVTFRCDPISEHNRLYWYRQTLGQGPEFLTYFQNEAQLEKSRLLSDRFSAERPKGSFSTLEIQRTEQGDSAMYLCASSLDRSNTGELFFGEGSRLTVL.

The V call is TRBV20-1, the J call TRBJ2-7, with D unresolved. CDR3 length equals 10 residues. V was pared by 3 bases and J by 7 bases, with 7 bases between. In germline, CDR1 is DFQATT, CDR2 SNEGSKA (reference sequence). DNA of the CDR3: TGCAGTGCTAGGTTTGAGGAGCAGTACTTC. It specifies CSARFEEQYF.

This clone was picked up one time. The rearrangement joins TRBV10-3 to TRBJ2-7, with 16 bases aligning to TRBD2. Trimming removed 6 bases from V and 6 bases from J; junction bases left unmatched: 8. The germline V gene has CDR1 ENHRY and CDR2 SYGVKD. The CDR3 runs to 16 residues. CDR3 in amino acids: CAISSGLAGGPIEQYF. For the CDR3, the DNA is TGTGCCATCAGCTCGGGACTAGCGGGAGGGCCAATCGAGCAGTACTTC.

About this clone itself: The junction and the germline gene differ at one end; a read error may be behind it. The chain is built from TRBV2 and TRBJ2-7, with no clear D. The CDR3 runs 12 residues. From germline, CDR1 is SNHLY and CDR2 FYNNEI. This CDR3 is CASRVDGANRDF. DNA for the CDR3: TGTGCCAGCAGAGTGGACGGAGCAAACCGGGACTTC.

The chain uses TRBV4-2 and TRBJ1-1; 8 nucleotides match TRBD1. This CDR3 contains 14 residues. V lost 2 bases to trimming and J lost 5 bases; unmatched junction nucleotides: 4. Germline V lookup: CDR1 LGHNA, CDR2 YNFKEQ. CDR3 nucleotide sequence: TGTGCCAGCAGCCAAACAGGGGGAATAACTGAAGCTTTCTTT. Its protein product is CASSQTGGITEAFF.

The genes are TRBV5-6 and TRBJ1-2; 8 bases line up with TRBD1. Germline values: CDR1 SGHDT, CDR2 YYEEEE. This CDR3 spans 14 amino acids. The V and J ends lost 4 bases and 3 bases, in that order; junction bases with no gene match: 5. DNA for the CDR3: TGTGCCAGCAGCCTCGGCAGGGGGCACTATGGCTACACCTTC. It is translated as CASSLGRGHYGYTF.

The genes are TRBV30 and TRBJ2-1; D possibly corresponds to TRBD2 (5 bases). Between the trimmed V and J ends, which lost 4 bases and 7 bases, there was a span of 14 bases. Germline loops: CDR1 GTSNPN, CDR2 SVGIG (reference sequence). This CDR3 spans 13 amino acids. CDR3 bases: TGTGCCTGGACCGCCGGGGAGTGGAATGAGCAGTTCTTC. Translation gives CAWTAGEWNEQFF.

The chain couples TRBV29-1 to TRBJ2-5, with 11 bases lining up with TRBD2. Germline-derived CDR1 and CDR2 are SQVTM and ANQGSEA. This CDR3 is 12 amino acids long. The trim removed 5 bases at V and 7 bases at J, leaving 3 bases unmatched. DNA for the CDR3: TGCAGCGTTTTCCTAGCGGGGGGGACCCAGTACTTC. Residues: CSVFLAGGTQYF.

The chain has TRBV7-2 and TRBJ2-1; the match to TRBD2 covers 14 bases. Per germline, CDR1 SGHTA and CDR2 FQGNSA. The CDR3 sequence is 16 residues long. The J segment lost 7 bases and the V segment lost 3 bases, leaving 5 bases of the junction unmatched. CDR3 coding DNA: TGTGCCAGCAGCTTGCGACTAGCGGGAGGGTCAAATGAGCAGTTCTTC. Translation gives CASSLRLAGGSNEQFF.

The chain is built from TRBV7-2 and TRBJ1-1; D call uncertain. Between the trimmed V and J ends, which lost 5 bases and 0 bases, there was a span of 7 bases. This CDR3 is built from 13 residues. Germline assignment: CDR1 SGHTA and CDR2 FQGNSA. As DNA, the CDR3 is TGTGCCAGCAGCCGGCCCATGAACACTGAAGCTTTCTTT. It encodes CASSRPMNTEAFF.

The table lists this clone with a count of one. The rearrangement joins TRBV10-3 to TRBJ1-5; unclear D gene. This CDR3 comprises 16 residues. Looked up from germline, CDR1 is ENHRY and CDR2 is SYGVKD. V dropped 0 bases and J dropped 7 bases, with 16 bases sitting between them. CDR3 amino acids: CAISESDARVGQPQHF. In DNA form, the CDR3 reads TGTGCCATCAGTGAGTCGGACGCCCGTGTCGGACAGCCCCAGCATTTT.

The chain carries TRBV7-9 and TRBJ1-1; D is undetermined. Germline assignment: CDR1 SEHNR and CDR2 FQNEAQ (reference sequence). Trimming took 4 bases from V and 4 from J, leaving 19 bases between them. The CDR3 is made up of 16 amino acids. Here the CDR3 reads CASSSPVRVGSTEAFF. The DNA for the CDR3 is TGTGCCAGCAGCTCCCCGGTCCGCGTGGGTAGCACTGAAGCTTTCTTT.

The chain has TRBV10-1 and TRBJ1-1; D is perhaps TRBD1 (5 bases). CDR3 length: 20 residues. Trimming stripped 7 bases from V and 2 bases from J, with 32 bases between. Germline CDR1 reads WNHNN; CDR2 reads SYGVQD (reference sequence). The DNA for the CDR3 is TGCGCCAGCAATCCGGCCAACCCCTACGGGGGTCTATTCCCTAACACTGAAGCTTTCTTT. This encodes CASNPANPYGGLFPNTEAFF.

CDR3 coding DNA: TGTGCCAGCAGCAGGGGGACAGGGGTTATTTACGAGCAGTACTTC. Protein sequence: CASSRGTGVIYEQYF. The chain recombines TRBV5-5 with TRBJ2-7; 10 bases agree with TRBD1. CDR1 SGHKS and CDR2 YYEKEE come from the germline V gene (reference sequence). Trimming at V came to 4 bases and at J to 4 bases, leaving 8 bases not matched to a gene. CDR3 length equals 15 residues.